These 13 T cell receptor beta chains share one sample of origin, sequenced in a study of blood T cell repertoires in COVID-19. Measured with immunoSEQ multiplex PCR; TCRdb has only the in-frame clones, and not every one. The table records 200,000 to 250,000 clones, around nine tenths of them present only once. Sequencing input: PBMCs or T cells enriched from blood (not recorded which). All receptors come from a woman younger than 35 who had recovered from COVID-19.

This clone was recorded once. The chain links TRBV5-1 to TRBJ2-2; possible D gene TRBD1, 5 bases. CDR3 length: 17 residues. Trimming took off 4 bases at V and 0 bases at J, with 16 bases between the two ends. Germline CDR1 and CDR2: SGHRS and YFSETQ. The CDR3 loop is CASSAPRQRTNTGELFF. In DNA form, the CDR3 reads TGCGCCAGCAGCGCCCCCAGACAGAGAACGAACACCGGGGAGCTGTTTTTT.

CDR3 in amino acids: CASSQDSLAEETQYF. CDR3 nucleotides: TGTGCCAGCAGCCAAGATAGCCTAGCGGAAGAGACCCAGTACTTC. V gene TRBV4-2 combines with J gene TRBJ2-5, with TRBD2 matching 7 bases. This CDR3 region has 15 residues. V was clipped by 0 bases and J by 3 bases; unmatched bases: 4. Per the germline V gene, CDR1 is LGHNA and CDR2 is YNFKEQ.

In this sample, this clone turned up once. The chain links TRBV18 to TRBJ1-2; weak D call: TRBD1 (6 bases). Looked up from germline, CDR1 is KGHSH and CDR2 is LQKENI. The CDR3 sequence is 15 residues long. With 2 bases removed from V and 6 bases from J, the gap between germline ends came to 16 bases. This CDR3 reads CASSPVTGQFDGYTF. The CDR3 nucleotides are TGTGCCAGCTCACCAGTCACAGGGCAGTTTGATGGCTACACCTTC. Using reference TRBV18 and TRBJ1-2 for the parts outside the CDR3, the full variable domain is NAGVMQNPRHLVRRRGQEARLRCSPMKGHSHVYWYRQLPEEGLKFMVYLQKENIIDESGMPKERFSAEFPKEGPSILRIQQVVRGDSAAYFCASSPVTGQFDGYTFGSGTRLTVV.

The CDR3 protein is CASSYSLGETQYF. The CDR3 nucleotides read TGTGCCAGCAGCTATAGCCTCGGAGAGACCCAGTACTTC. The chain couples TRBV5-6 to TRBJ2-5; D not resolved. CDR3 size: 13 residues. CDR1 and CDR2 (germline): SGHDT, YYEEEE. Trimming pared 3 bases from V and 4 bases from J, leaving 10 bases between.

This clone was seen once. CDR3 sequence reads: CASSQEGGTGSGNTIYF. DNA for the CDR3: TGCGCCAGCAGCCAAGAAGGAGGGACAGGGTCTGGAAACACCATATATTTT. This chain connects TRBV4-3 to TRBJ1-3, with TRBD1 matching over 9 bases. The CDR3 has 17 residues. With V trimmed by 0 bases and J by 1 base, 4 bases remained unmatched. CDR1 LGHNA and CDR2 YSLEER come from the germline V gene.

V and J are TRBV18 and TRBJ1-2, with D perhaps matching TRBD1 (6 bases). CDR3 size: 15 residues. Trimming took off 3 bases at V and 4 bases at J, with 15 bases between the two ends. Germline CDR1 and CDR2: KGHSH and LQKENI. In DNA, the CDR3 is TGTGCCAGCTCACCGGGGTCCGGGACAACCTATGGCTACACCTTC. Protein product: CASSPGSGTTYGYTF.

The rearrangement links TRBV15 to TRBJ1-4, with D maybe TRBD1 (5 bases). In germline, CDR1 is LNHNV, CDR2 YYDKDF (reference sequence). The CDR3 is 13 amino acids. V dropped 7 bases and J dropped 3 bases, with 9 bases sitting between them. This chain's CDR3 is CATKGRANEKLFF. In DNA form, the CDR3 reads TGTGCCACCAAGGGGCGAGCTAATGAAAAACTGTTTTTT.

The rearrangement uses TRBV5-1 and TRBJ1-2; 11 bases match TRBD1. The V segment lost 7 bases and the J segment 5 bases; nucleotides outside the gene matches: 10. Germline assignment: CDR1 SGHRS and CDR2 YFSETQ. CDR3 length: 15 residues. In nucleotides, the CDR3 is TGCGCCAGCGAGGTGGGGACAGGGGGTTCATATGGCTACACCTTC. Encoded protein: CASEVGTGGSYGYTF.

This clone was counted only a few times. The chain carries TRBV3-1 (or the pseudogene TRBV3-2) and TRBJ1-1, with 7 bases that match TRBD1. Germline loops: CDR1 LGHDT, CDR2 YNNKEL (reference sequence). The J segment lost 4 bases and the V segment lost 1 base, leaving 0 bases of the junction unmatched. The CDR3 totals 13 residues. This CDR3 reads CASSQGQGTEAFF. CDR3 sequence (DNA): TGTGCCAGCAGCCAAGGACAGGGCACTGAAGCTTTCTTT.

The chain employs TRBV18 and TRBJ1-4; a possible D gene is TRBD1 (6 bases). Trimming shortened V by 4 bases and J by 5 bases, and 11 bases separated the two germline ends. The CDR3 runs 14 residues. CDR1 is KGHSH, CDR2 LQKENI, per germline. This CDR3 reads CASSQQGSNEKLFF. The CDR3, as DNA: TGTGCCAGCTCACAACAGGGTTCAAATGAAAAACTGTTTTTT. Full variable domain (missing parts from reference TRBV18 and TRBJ1-4): NAGVMQNPRHLVRRRGQEARLRCSPMKGHSHVYWYRQLPEEGLKFMVYLQKENIIDESGMPKERFSAEFPKEGPSILRIQQVVRGDSAAYFCASSQQGSNEKLFFGSGTQLSVL.

The chain is built from TRBV10-3 and TRBJ1-1, with D possibly being TRBD1 (5 bases). This CDR3 is built from 13 residues. The V end was cut by 3 bases, the J end by 2 bases, with 7 bases between. Germline values: CDR1 ENHRY, CDR2 SYGVKD. The CDR3 region has the DNA TGTGCCATCAGTGAAGGGGATAACACTGAAGCTTTCTTT. Amino acid sequence: CAISEGDNTEAFF.

The V call is TRBV3-1 (or the pseudogene TRBV3-2), the J call TRBJ1-2; D unclear. V lost 1 base to trimming and J lost 6 bases, with 9 bases between them. Germline V gives CDR1 LGHDT, CDR2 YNNKEL (reference sequence). This CDR3 comprises 13 residues. CDR3 DNA: TGTGCCAGCAGCCAAGGATCGGGAAATGGCTACACCTTC. It codes for CASSQGSGNGYTF.

This clone was seen a single time. This chain connects TRBV28 to TRBJ1-5; tentatively, D is TRBD1 (5 bases). The CDR3 runs 15 residues. V lost 5 bases, J lost 3 bases, and 14 bases lay in between. The germline CDR1 and CDR2 sequences are MDHEN and SYDVKM. Here the CDR3 reads CASSPLIRDNQPQHF. The CDR3 DNA follows: TGTGCCAGCAGTCCCCTTATCAGGGACAATCAGCCCCAGCATTTT.